The 5 T cell receptor beta chains below were found in one sample sequenced in a study of chemoradiotherapy in HPV16-positive cancers. The method was immunoSEQ multiplex PCR; TCRdb's version includes in-frame clones alone and lacks a portion of them. This table has about 30,000 clones, around four fifths appearing once. The starting material was blood, obtained from a patient who underwent chemoradiotherapy. The source of these receptors is a human donor with HPV-associated anogenital cancer.

The chain combines TRBV19 with TRBJ1-5, with a possible D match to TRBD1 (5 bases). The CDR3 covers 16 residues. Trimming shortened V by 5 bases and J by 6 bases, and 20 bases separated the two germline ends. Germline V gene sequence: CDR1 LNHDA, CDR2 SQIVND (reference sequence). The CDR3 DNA reads TGTGCCAGTAGTTTCGGGCGAGGGCAGGGAGGTCAGCCCCAGCATTTT. This encodes CASSFGRGQGGQPQHF.

The rearrangement joins TRBV11-1 to TRBJ1-6; 9 bases are shared with TRBD1. CDR3 length equals 14 residues. The junction had 5 bases not matched to a gene; V was cut back by 7 bases and J by 7 bases. Germline loops: CDR1 SGHAT, CDR2 FQDESV (reference sequence). The CDR3 nucleotides read TGTGCCAGCAATGGACAGGGGAAGAATTCACCCCTCCACTTT. Protein sequence: CASNGQGKNSPLHF. Full variable domain (missing parts from reference TRBV11-1 and TRBJ1-6): EAEVAQSPRYKITEKSQAVAFWCDPISGHATLYWYRQILGQGPELLVQFQDESVVDDSQLPKDRFSAERLKGVDSTLKIQPAELGDSAMYLCASNGQGKNSPLHFGNGTRLTVT.

J is TRBJ2-7 and V is TRBV6-5, with D perhaps being TRBD1 or TRBD2 (5 bases each). This CDR3 is 14 amino acids long. Per the germline V gene, CDR1 is MNHEY and CDR2 is SVGAGI. Trimming removed 6 bases at V and 0 bases at J, with 12 bases between. In DNA, the CDR3 is TGTGCCAGCAGGAGGGCCAGGGACTCCTACGAGCAGTACGTC. Its protein is CASRRARDSYEQYV.

V and J are TRBV10-1 and TRBJ2-5; 7 bases align to TRBD1. The J call may be incorrect, as the DNA end agrees better with TRBJ2-7. The CDR3 loop spans 16 amino acids. CDR1 and CDR2 from the germline V gene are WNHNN and SYGVQD (reference sequence). The DNA for the CDR3 is TGCGCCAGCAGTACCGAAAGACAGGGAGTCACCTACGAGCAGTACTTC. This translates into CASSTERQGVTYEQYF.

The V call is TRBV7-2, the J call TRBJ1-1; D is unresolved. This CDR3 has 14 residues. The germline gives CDR1 SGHTA, CDR2 FQGNSA. V was clipped by 0 bases and J by 4 bases, with 9 bases between them. CDR3 nucleotide sequence: TGTGCCAGCAGCTTAGCGGACGGGCCCACTGAAGCTTTCTTT. The encoded protein is CASSLADGPTEAFF.